This T cell receptor beta chain was sequenced during a study of T cells in Graves' hyperthyroidism and ophthalmopathy. Study as a whole: At initial diagnosis, before any treatment had begun, peripheral blood was obtained. Overall study results and limits: The model made its ophthalmopathy prediction, and onset followed a median approximately 6 months later.

Across 18 months, stable Graves' hyperthyroidism was marked by no progression to ophthalmopathy. Exclusions: uncontrolled infection, other autoimmune disease, pregnancy, lactation. RNA transcripts yielded amplified TCR beta CDR3 regions. During a first-round RT-PCR of the TCR CDR3, the HTBI primer set was used. One entry per CDR3 protein results from TCRdb running MiXCR on the multiplex PCR reads. The repertoire holds roughly 110,000 distinct CDR3 sequences, roughly 15% seen once, with 42% in the top ten. Trimming removed 6 bases at V and 7 bases at J, with 7 bases between. The CDR3 sequence is 11 residues long. This clonotype was picked up many times. Its antigen remains unknown.

The specimen sequenced was blood. This clonotype originated in a woman aged 45-65 years with Graves' hyperthyroidism. The chain recombines TRBV12-3 or TRBV12-4 with TRBJ2-1; D is uncertain. CDR3 loop: CASSLKNEQFF. In DNA, the CDR3 is TGTGCCAGCAGCCTAAAAAATGAGCAGTTCTTC.